This entry lists 9 T cell receptor beta chains sequenced from one sample in a study of T cell responses to AZD1222 COVID-19 vaccine (dated by TCRdb to the early 2020s). Receptors were amplified or captured by the immunoSEQ multiplex PCR assay. TCRdb provides this immuneACCESS table in a form limited to in-frame rearrangements. Some clones are lacking; in checked studies, under half of them reflect an unresolved V gene, and why the rest are absent is not known. In all, the sample holds roughly 120,000 clones, and around 86% of those were seen once. The ten top clones hold under 3% of the sample. The time point label here, explained by the study, means: about 28 days (+/-7) after the second vaccine dose. The material sequenced was peripheral blood, taken 28 days after the second AZD1222 dose. The receptors derive from an adult who received the AZD1222 COVID-19 vaccine.

J is TRBJ1-5 and V is TRBV6-2 or TRBV6-3, with D possibly being TRBD1 (6 bases). Trimming cost V 4 bases and J 5 bases, with 9 bases left between them. CDR3 length equals 13 residues. CDR1 is MNHEY and CDR2 is SVGEGT in the germline V gene. The CDR3 DNA follows: TGTGCCAGCAGTTTCCGGGGGCATCAGCCCCAGCATTTT. Amino acids: CASSFRGHQPQHF.

This clone was recorded once. The chain is built from TRBV6-5 and TRBJ2-7; 7 bases match TRBD1. This CDR3 is built from 14 residues. J was trimmed by 2 bases and V by 5 bases; bases with no gene match: 6. Germline assignment: CDR1 MNHEY and CDR2 SVGAGI. CDR3 in DNA: TGTGCCAGCAGTAACCACAGGGGAACCTACGAGCAGTACTTC. Translated: CASSNHRGTYEQYF.

This clone was found a few times. The rearrangement links TRBV7-9 to TRBJ1-1; D is possibly TRBD1 (6 bases). CDR3 length: 18 residues. V was shortened by 5 bases and J by 2 bases, with 24 bases between the two germline ends. CDR1 is SEHNR and CDR2 is FQNEAQ in the germline V gene (reference sequence). The CDR3 here is CASSPSPGAAEGNTEAFF. The CDR3 DNA reads TGTGCCAGCAGCCCCTCCCCGGGGGCCGCCGAAGGTAACACTGAAGCTTTCTTT.

The V gene is TRBV19, the J gene TRBJ1-1; 7 positions match TRBD1. J was trimmed by 4 bases and V by 4 bases; bases with no gene match: 9. The CDR3 sequence is 15 residues long. CDR1 and CDR2 from the germline V gene are LNHDA and SQIVND (reference sequence). The CDR3 DNA is TGTGCCAGTAGTAGCGCGACAGGGCGGTCCACTGAAGCTTTCTTT. Translated, it gives CASSSATGRSTEAFF.

The gene calls are TRBV7-2 and TRBJ1-1; 8 bases line up with TRBD1. Germline V gives CDR1 SGHTA, CDR2 FQGNSA. V lost 4 bases, J lost 5 bases, and 6 bases stayed unmatched. The CDR3 is 14 residues long. CDR3 residues: CASSSQTGATEAFF. The DNA for the CDR3 is TGTGCCAGCAGCTCCCAGACAGGGGCGACTGAAGCTTTCTTT.

CDR3 DNA: TGCGCCAGCAGCTTGGCCCCTGGTGGGACGCGGTGGGGCTACACCTTC. Its protein is CASSLAPGGTRWGYTF. The gene calls are TRBV5-1 and TRBJ1-2; possibly TRBD1 for D (5 bases). The CDR3 contains 16 residues. CDR1 is SGHRS and CDR2 is YFSETQ in the germline V gene. V was cut by 0 bases and J by 8 bases, with 20 bases left in between. The full variable domain, its missing parts supplied by reference TRBV5-1 and TRBJ1-2, is KAGVTQTPRYLIKTRGQQVTLSCSPISGHRSVSWYQQTPGQGLQFLFEYFSETQRNKGNFPGRFSGRQFSNSRSEMNVSTLELGDSALYLCASSLAPGGTRWGYTFGSGTRLTVV.

The J gene is TRBJ1-5, the V gene TRBV28, with 7 positions matching TRBD1. V trimming: 3 bases; J trimming: 4 bases; junction bases outside the gene matches: 6. The CDR3 loop spans 15 amino acids. Germline assignment: CDR1 MDHEN and CDR2 SYDVKM. The CDR3 DNA sequence: TGTGCCAGCAGTTTTGCGACAGGGCGGAATCAGCCCCAGCATTTT. It specifies CASSFATGRNQPQHF. Full variable domain (outside the CDR3, taken from reference TRBV28 and TRBJ1-5): DVKVTQSSRYLVKRTGEKVFLECVQDMDHENMFWYRQDPGLGLRLIYFSYDVKMKEKGDIPEGYSVSREKKERFSLILESASTNQTSMYLCASSFATGRNQPQHFGDGTRLSIL.

The chain employs TRBV11-2 and TRBJ2-3; TRBD2 matches 12 bases. Looked up from germline, CDR1 is SGHAT and CDR2 is FQNNGV. V shed 1 base, J shed 5 bases, and the junction held 7 bases outside the gene matches. This CDR3 contains 17 residues. Written as DNA, the CDR3 is TGTGCCAGCAGCTTAGTAGCTAGCGGGGGGGCTTTAGATACGCAGTATTTT. Its translation: CASSLVASGGALDTQYF.

This rearrangement joins TRBV18 to TRBJ1-6; D is unclear. This CDR3 comprises 13 residues. The V gene's germline CDR1 is KGHSH and CDR2 LQKENI. Trimming cost V 6 bases and J 7 bases, with 10 bases left between them. The CDR3 nucleotides are TGTGCCAGCTCCCCGTCGGGGAATTCACCCCTCCACTTT. Protein product: CASSPSGNSPLHF.